Below are 32 T cell receptor beta chains sequenced from a single sample in a study of vaccination and CD4 T cells after COVID-19. The treatment was: approximately nine-day PBMC culture with coronavirus spike peptide pools or control peptides (ViraFEST assay). These receptors lack a known antigen. Once obtained from cultured CD4+ T cells, the DNA was sequenced using the Oncomine TCR Beta short-read assay. A single record per CDR3 protein comes from TCRdb applying MiXCR to the PCR reads. This table holds some 18,000 distinct CDR3 sequences, about 32% found once. Sequences were obtained from cultured CD4+ T cells from blood. The receptors stem from a human donor with COVID-19.

The chain combines TRBV7-2 with TRBJ1-2; D not certain. V dropped 1 base and J dropped 3 bases, with 12 bases sitting between them. The germline CDR1 and CDR2 sequences are SGHTA and FQGNSA. The CDR3 extends over 15 amino acids. The CDR3 protein is CASSLDQTTYYGYTF. The DNA of the CDR3 is TGTGCCAGCAGCTTAGACCAGACTACTTACTATGGCTACACCTTC. The variable domain in full, completed from reference TRBV7-2 and TRBJ1-2, reads GAGVSQSPSNKVTEKGKDVELRCDPISGHTALYWYRQSLGQGLEFLIYFQGNSAPDKSGLPSDRFSAERTGGSVSTLTIQRTQQEDSAVYLCASSLDQTTYYGYTFGSGTRLTVV.

This clonotype has just a few counts. V usage is TRBV21-1 and J usage is TRBJ1-6. TRBV21-1 has pseudogene status. This CDR3 has 15 amino acids. This CDR3 is CASSKRWPRDSPLHF. In DNA form, the CDR3 reads TGTGCCAGCAGCAAAAGGTGGCCGAGGGATTCACCCCTCCACTTT.

This CDR3 reads CASSFPSGTETQYF. DNA for the CDR3: TGTGCCAGCAGCTTCCCCTCGGGCACAGAGACCCAGTACTTC. The rearrangement joins TRBV7-9 to TRBJ2-5, with D uncertain. V dropped 3 bases and J dropped 4 bases, with 12 bases sitting between them. This CDR3 has 14 residues. Germline CDR1 and CDR2: SEHNR and FQNEAQ (reference sequence).

This clonotype was found a few times. The CDR3 DNA follows: TGTGCCAGCAGCTCTCAGGGGGCAAGTGAGACAGATACGCAGTATTTT. Protein sequence: CASSSQGASETDTQYF. J is TRBJ2-3 and V is TRBV11-2; 8 nucleotides match TRBD1. V lost 4 bases, J lost 3 bases, and 9 bases stayed unmatched. Germline CDR1 and CDR2: SGHAT and FQNNGV. This CDR3 has 16 residues.

The chain couples TRBV20-1 to TRBJ2-3; 12 nucleotides line up with TRBD2. The ends lost 2 bases at V and 1 base at J; junction bases unmatched: 4. The CDR3 consists of 16 residues. The germline gives CDR1 DFQATT, CDR2 SNEGSKA (reference sequence). In nucleotides, the CDR3 is TGCAGTGCTAGAACGAGACTAGCGGGGGGCACAGATACGCAGTATTTT. Translating it yields CSARTRLAGGTDTQYF.

There are a few counts of this clonotype. This chain links TRBV5-1 with TRBJ1-2, with D maybe TRBD1 (6 bases). Germline V gene data show CDR1 as SGHRS and CDR2 as YFSETQ. Trimming took 0 bases from V and 4 from J, leaving 16 bases between them. The CDR3 spans 16 residues. DNA for the CDR3: TGCGCCAGCAGCTTGGATAGTCAGGGGAGAGGCTATGGCTACACCTTC. Its translation is CASSLDSQGRGYGYTF.

The chain recombines TRBV28 with TRBJ1-5; perhaps TRBD1 as D (5 bases). CDR1 is MDHEN, CDR2 SYDVKM, per germline. This CDR3 has 15 residues. The V end lost 5 bases, the J end lost 7 bases, and 18 bases lay between the germline ends. CDR3 nucleotide sequence: TGTGCCAGCAGTCCGGGACGGGTCTTTAACCAGCCCCAGCATTTT. Translated: CASSPGRVFNQPQHF.

As for this clonotype: The germline gene is not matched at one end of the junction; a read error may be the cause. The rearrangement links TRBV6-4 to TRBJ1-6, with D possibly matching TRBD1 (6 bases). The germline V gene has CDR1 MRHNA and CDR2 SNTAGT. This CDR3 region has 16 residues. The CDR3 loop is CAGRTFPGDYNSPLHF. The CDR3 DNA reads as TGTGCCGGCAGGACTTTCCCAGGGGACTATAATTCACCCCTCCACTTT.

This sequence joins TRBV2 and TRBJ2-2; D is unresolved. The germline CDR1 and CDR2 sequences are SNHLY and FYNNEI. This CDR3 is built from 13 residues. V was shortened by 7 bases and J by 1 base, with 7 bases between the two germline ends. CDR3 amino acids: CASTEVNTGELFF. DNA of the CDR3: TGTGCCAGCACCGAGGTGAACACCGGGGAGCTGTTTTTT.

The chain combines TRBV20-1 with TRBJ1-2; D perhaps matches TRBD1 (5 bases). The germline V gene encodes CDR1 DFQATT and CDR2 SNEGSKA (reference sequence). CDR3 length: 14 amino acids. Trimming cost V 0 bases and J 2 bases, with 10 bases left between them. The CDR3 region has the DNA TGCAGTGCTAGAGATCTCCGACAGAACTATGGCTACACCTTC. Protein: CSARDLRQNYGYTF.

The CDR3 DNA is TGCGCCAGCAGTCCCGTAGCGGGGGGGCCGGGCAATGAGCAGTTCTTC. Translation gives CASSPVAGGPGNEQFF. The genes are TRBV4-1 and TRBJ2-1; 11 nucleotides align to TRBD2. With V trimmed by 6 bases and J by 6 bases, 10 bases remained unmatched. The CDR3 spans 16 residues. Germline V CDR1 and CDR2: MGHRA, YSYEKL.

This clonotype was recorded a few times. The V gene is TRBV20-1, the J gene TRBJ2-1; D unclear. Trimming shortened V by 7 bases and J by 0 bases, and 7 bases separated the two germline ends. Germline CDR1 reads DFQATT; CDR2 reads SNEGSKA (reference sequence). CDR3 size: 12 residues. The CDR3 DNA sequence: TGCAGTGGTAGCAGCTCCTACAATGAGCAGTTCTTC. It translates to CSGSSSYNEQFF.

This clonotype is classed as medium-sized (0.01 to 0.1%). The rearrangement links TRBV19 to TRBJ1-5; D is unclear. Germline V gene sequence: CDR1 LNHDA, CDR2 SQIVND (reference sequence). Trimming shortened V by 6 bases and J by 3 bases, and 6 bases separated the two germline ends. CDR3 length: 12 residues. The CDR3 DNA follows: TGTGCCAGTAGACAGAACAATCAGCCCCAGCATTTT. Its protein is CASRQNNQPQHF.

The V gene is TRBV5-1, the J gene TRBJ1-1; D is perhaps TRBD1 (6 bases). The germline CDR1 and CDR2 sequences are SGHRS and YFSETQ. V dropped 3 bases and J dropped 1 base, with 10 bases sitting between them. The CDR3 contains 14 residues. The DNA for the CDR3 is TGCGCCAGCAGCTCACAGGGTAAGAACACTGAAGCTTTCTTT. Amino acid sequence: CASSSQGKNTEAFF.

The chain joins TRBV5-1 to TRBJ2-5; D is possibly TRBD1 (5 bases). This CDR3 is built from 17 residues. Germline V gives CDR1 SGHRS, CDR2 YFSETQ. V was cut by 3 bases and J by 1 base, with 19 bases left in between. The DNA of the CDR3 is TGCGCCAGCAGCTGGGGCCGCAGCTTACAGACCCAAGAGACCCAGTACTTC. This codes for CASSWGRSLQTQETQYF.

V is TRBV2 and J is TRBJ2-2, with 13 bases identical to TRBD2. The length of the CDR3 is 17 residues. V gave up 6 bases and J gave up 0 bases; unmatched junction bases: 4. The germline gives CDR1 SNHLY, CDR2 FYNNEI. The CDR3 DNA reads as TGTGCCAGCAGACGGACTAGCGGGGGACCGAACACCGGGGAGCTGTTTTTT. It is translated as CASRRTSGGPNTGELFF.

This clonotype was detected a few times. The chain combines TRBV19 with TRBJ2-3, with 8 bases lining up with TRBD2. This CDR3 spans 18 amino acids. V gave up 1 base and J gave up 0 bases; unmatched junction bases: 9. CDR1 is LNHDA, CDR2 SQIVND, per germline (reference sequence). In DNA, the CDR3 is TGTGCCAGTAGTATAGGGACCGGCGGGGGGATTAGCACAGATACGCAGTATTTT. Translated, it gives CASSIGTGGGISTDTQYF.

This clonotype came up once. The rearrangement links TRBV18 to TRBJ1-1; the match to TRBD1 covers 10 bases. Germline V gives CDR1 KGHSH, CDR2 LQKENI. The CDR3 sequence is 17 residues long. Trimming at V came to 3 bases and at J to 1 base, leaving 8 bases not matched to a gene. CDR3 residues: CASSPRQGAFTNTEAFF. The CDR3 bases are TGTGCCAGCTCACCCCGACAGGGGGCCTTTACGAACACTGAAGCTTTCTTT.

In this sample, this clonotype turned up a few times. This rearrangement joins TRBV12-3 or TRBV12-4 to TRBJ2-3, with TRBD2 matching 8 bases. The CDR3 covers 15 residues. Trimming removed 1 base from V and 3 bases from J; junction bases left unmatched: 3. Here the CDR3 reads CASSLGLAFTDTQYF. The DNA of the CDR3 is TGTGCCAGCAGTTTAGGACTAGCGTTTACAGATACGCAGTATTTT.

This clonotype was counted only a few times. This chain connects TRBV27 to TRBJ2-7, with 7 bases identical to TRBD1. Per germline, CDR1 MNHEY and CDR2 SMNVEV (reference sequence). Trimming took 3 bases from V and 11 from J; bases not matched to a gene: 7. This CDR3 has 12 residues. Here the CDR3 DNA reads TGTGCCAGCAGTTTTAGTGGGGACAGAGAGTACTTC. Its protein product is CASSFSGDREYF.

This clonotype was seen only a few times. The chain links TRBV21-1 to TRBJ2-7; TRBD1 reflects the table's D call only, with no check against the DNA. TRBV21-1 constitutes a pseudogene. The CDR3 spans 13 residues. The CDR3 DNA sequence: TGTGCCAGTCCGCGGGGGGACTCCTACGAGCAGTACTTC. It translates to CASPRGDSYEQYF.

V and J are TRBV15 and TRBJ2-4; 7 positions agree with TRBD1. This CDR3 contains 19 residues. Germline loops: CDR1 LNHNV, CDR2 YYDKDF (reference sequence). J lost 0 bases, V lost 3 bases, and 14 bases had no gene match. Here the CDR3 reads CATSRKRGPEGIAKNIQYF. The CDR3 DNA sequence: TGTGCCACCAGCAGGAAGAGGGGGCCCGAAGGAATAGCCAAAAACATTCAGTACTTC.

A few counts support this clonotype. The gene calls are TRBV7-9 and TRBJ1-3; D is unclear. V lost 5 bases and J lost 3, with 5 bases in between. The CDR3 has 12 residues. The germline V gene has CDR1 SEHNR and CDR2 FQNEAQ (reference sequence). CDR3 amino acids: CASSPGGNTIYF. The CDR3 DNA reads as TGTGCCAGCAGCCCAGGTGGAAACACCATATATTTT.

There are a few counts of this clonotype. The CDR3: CASSLGGGAANTGELFF. CDR3 DNA: TGTGCCAGCAGCTTAGGAGGGGGGGCCGCGAACACCGGGGAGCTGTTTTTT. The chain couples TRBV7-9 to TRBJ2-2, with D perhaps TRBD2 (7 bases). This CDR3 has 17 residues. Germline-derived CDR1 and CDR2 are SEHNR and FQNEAQ (reference sequence). Deletions cut 1 base from V and 0 bases from J, with 12 bases between.

The chain employs TRBV7-8 and TRBJ1-5, with D tentatively TRBD1 (6 bases). Trimming took 5 bases from V and 0 from J, leaving 14 bases between them. The germline gives CDR1 SGHVS, CDR2 FQNEAQ. The CDR3 runs 16 residues. In DNA form, the CDR3 reads TGTGCCAGCAGCCAAGACTACAGGGTTAGCAATCAGCCCCAGCATTTT. Translating gives CASSQDYRVSNQPQHF.

This rearrangement joins TRBV20-1 to TRBJ1-4, with 10 bases matching TRBD1. Trimming removed 2 bases from V and 6 bases from J; junction bases left unmatched: 12. CDR3 length: 17 amino acids. CDR1 and CDR2 (germline): DFQATT, SNEGSKA (reference sequence). CDR3 in amino acids: CSARSVGQGNEDEKLFF. CDR3 bases: TGCAGTGCTAGATCGGTGGGACAGGGGAACGAGGATGAAAAACTGTTTTTT.

The chain is built from TRBV23-1 and TRBJ2-1; D may be TRBD1 (6 bases). TRBV23-1 is reported as an ORF; its role is uncertain. The CDR3 is 17 residues long. Trimming shortened V by 2 bases and J by 0 bases, and 14 bases separated the two germline ends. The CDR3 sequence is CASSQNRGRGSYNEQFF. CDR3 DNA: TGCGCCAGCAGTCAAAATAGGGGCAGGGGCTCCTACAATGAGCAGTTCTTC.

In this sample, this clonotype turned up a few times. The J gene is TRBJ2-3, the V gene TRBV11-3; 8 bases map to TRBD2. Germline loops: CDR1 SGHNT, CDR2 YENEEA. With 9 bases clipped from V and 1 base from J, the junction kept 6 bases outside the gene matches. The CDR3 spans 14 residues. The CDR3 DNA reads as TGTGCCAGTGGCACGGGGGGGGGCACAGATACGCAGTATTTT. Amino acid sequence: CASGTGGGTDTQYF.

Turning to this clonotype: Lacking the conserved final phenylalanine or tryptophan, this CDR3 likely reflects a read error. The chain combines TRBV15 with TRBJ1-1; D is unresolved. V gave up 2 bases and J gave up 7 bases, with 14 bases separating them. The CDR3 has 14 residues. Germline assignment: CDR1 LNHNV and CDR2 YYDKDF (reference sequence). CDR3 sequence: CATSRQPSSGEAFS. The CDR3 bases are TGTGCCACCAGCAGACAACCATCGTCGGGTGAAGCTTTCTCT.

The chain joins TRBV19 to TRBJ1-4; D may be TRBD1 (5 bases). Trimming removed 0 bases at V and 2 bases at J, with 10 bases between. The CDR3 spans 16 residues. CDR1 and CDR2 from the germline V gene are LNHDA and SQIVND (reference sequence). Written as DNA, the CDR3 is TGTGCCAGTAGTATAGAGGCAGGGCGCACTAATGAAAAACTGTTTTTT. It encodes CASSIEAGRTNEKLFF.

The gene calls are TRBV7-8 and TRBJ1-4; weak D call: TRBD1 (5 bases). V lost 0 bases and J 4 bases, leaving 18 bases between the germline ends. The CDR3 contains 18 residues. Germline CDR1 reads SGHVS; CDR2 reads FQNEAQ. The CDR3 protein is CASSLAPGVGQINEKLFF. The CDR3 DNA follows: TGTGCCAGCAGCTTAGCGCCTGGAGTGGGGCAGATTAATGAAAAACTGTTTTTT. The variable domain in full, completed from reference TRBV7-8 and TRBJ1-4, reads GAGVSQSPRYKVAKRGQDVALRCDPISGHVSLFWYQQALGQGPEFLTYFQNEAQLDKSGLPSDRFFAERPEGSVSTLKIQRTQQEDSAVYLCASSLAPGVGQINEKLFFGSGTQLSVL.

The chain joins TRBV6-2 or TRBV6-3 to TRBJ1-2, with no clear D. This CDR3 contains 15 residues. Germline V lookup: CDR1 MNHEY, CDR2 SVGEGT. V was shortened by 0 bases and J by 0 bases, with 8 bases between the two germline ends. CDR3 DNA sequence: TGTGCCAGCAGTTACTCCCCACAAGCTAACTATGGCTACACCTTC. Residues: CASSYSPQANYGYTF.